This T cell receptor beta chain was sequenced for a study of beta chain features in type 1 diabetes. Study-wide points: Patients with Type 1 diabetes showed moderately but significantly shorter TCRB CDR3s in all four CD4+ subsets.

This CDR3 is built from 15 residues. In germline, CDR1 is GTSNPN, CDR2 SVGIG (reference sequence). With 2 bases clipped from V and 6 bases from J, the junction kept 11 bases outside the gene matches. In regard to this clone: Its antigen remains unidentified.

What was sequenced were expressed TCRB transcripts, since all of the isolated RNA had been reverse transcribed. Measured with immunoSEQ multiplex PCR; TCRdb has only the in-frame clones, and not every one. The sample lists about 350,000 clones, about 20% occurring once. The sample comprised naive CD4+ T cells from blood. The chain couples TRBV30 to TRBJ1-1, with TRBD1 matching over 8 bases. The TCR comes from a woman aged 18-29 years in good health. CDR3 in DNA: TGTGCCTGGAGTCCATTGTACATCAGGGGGCCTGAAGCTTTCTTT. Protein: CAWSPLYIRGPEAFF.